This passage covers 15 T cell receptor beta chains from one sample sequenced in a study of monozygotic twins with inflammatory bowel disease. TCRdb processed the 5' RACE reads again and assigns one entry to each CDR3 protein, with no DNA. Its listing shows around 450,000 distinct CDR3 sequences. The sample taken for sequencing was blood. The receptors were sampled from a human donor with ulcerative colitis or Crohn's disease, or a healthy co-twin of an affected twin (not recorded which).

The chain has TRBV29-1 and TRBJ2-2; without DNA, the TCRdb call of TRBD1 cannot be checked. The CDR3 spans 15 residues. Germline values: CDR1 SQVTM, CDR2 ANQGSEA. CDR3 sequence: CSVVGGSLNTGELFF.

The rearrangement uses TRBV7-9 and TRBJ2-1. The germline V gene has CDR1 SEHNR and CDR2 FQNEAQ (reference sequence). This CDR3 comprises 12 residues. The CDR3 reads CASSSKGNEQFF.

This chain uses TRBV2 with TRBJ2-4; absent DNA, TCRdb's TRBD1 call cannot be checked. Germline loops: CDR1 SNHLY, CDR2 FYNNEI. The CDR3 is made up of 12 amino acids. The CDR3 here is CASSEGGDIQYF.

The V gene is TRBV29-1, the J gene TRBJ1-2. The germline V gene encodes CDR1 SQVTM and CDR2 ANQGSEA. The CDR3 covers 12 residues. The CDR3 here is CSAVGANYGYTF.

The chain links TRBV12-5 to TRBJ2-1. CDR1 is LGHNT and CDR2 is FRNRAP in the germline V gene. The CDR3 has 14 amino acids. CDR3 sequence: CASGRAASHNEQFF.

This sequence joins TRBV5-1 and TRBJ2-1; no DNA is available, so the TRBD1 call from TCRdb remains unchecked. Germline-derived CDR1 and CDR2 are SGHRS and YFSETQ. The CDR3 contains 14 residues. CDR3 sequence reads: CASRSGFSYNEQFF.

This chain joins TRBV20-1 and TRBJ1-5; TCRdb proposes TRBD1, but this gene call is untestable without DNA. CDR1 is DFQATT and CDR2 is SNEGSKA in the germline V gene (reference sequence). The CDR3 extends over 15 amino acids. CDR3 residues: CSARDGGSPHQPQHF.

This rearrangement joins TRBV27 to TRBJ2-1; the D gene TCRdb calls, TRBD1, cannot be checked with no DNA. Germline CDR1 MNHEY, CDR2 SMNVEV (reference sequence). The CDR3 covers 14 residues. This CDR3 is CASSSTGSYNEQFF.

J is TRBJ2-3 and V is TRBV5-4; TCRdb names TRBD1, which stays unverified in the absence of DNA. The CDR3 extends over 14 amino acids. The germline V gene encodes CDR1 SGHNT and CDR2 YYREEE (reference sequence). CDR3 protein: CASSFDRFTDTQYF.

The chain uses TRBV10-3 and TRBJ2-5; TCRdb picks TRBD1, but there is no DNA to check that call. CDR1 is ENHRY, CDR2 SYGVKD, per germline. The CDR3 has 15 residues. The CDR3 spells CAISGRGLPEETQYF.

This chain connects TRBV7-2 to TRBJ2-1; the TRBD1 assignment by TCRdb is unverifiable without DNA. Germline V gene lookup returns CDR1 SGHTA and CDR2 FQGNSA. The CDR3 length is 16 residues. The CDR3 region is CASSLASQGFYNEQFF.

The chain has TRBV6-5 and TRBJ2-2. The CDR3 is 13 amino acids. Per germline, CDR1 MNHEY and CDR2 SVGAGI. The CDR3 here is CASIGQNTGELFF.

The V gene is TRBV19, the J gene TRBJ2-3; TCRdb gives TRBD1 as the D gene, but with no DNA this cannot be confirmed. This CDR3 region has 16 residues. CDR1 is LNHDA, CDR2 SQIVND, per germline (reference sequence). CDR3 region: CASSVIGQGNTDTQYF.

J is TRBJ2-1 and V is TRBV2; TCRdb calls TRBD1, which cannot be checked without DNA. The CDR3 totals 13 residues. From germline, CDR1 is SNHLY and CDR2 FYNNEI. This CDR3 reads CASSSGLWGEQFF.

The V and J genes are TRBV10-3 and TRBJ2-5; TCRdb's D call of TRBD2 is untestable without DNA. The CDR3 consists of 14 residues. Germline V CDR1 and CDR2: ENHRY, SYGVKD. CDR3 sequence: CAISEGPRQETQYF.